A selection of T cell receptor beta chains follows, all from one sample in a study of blood T cell repertoires in COVID-19. The repertoire was sequenced with immunoSEQ multiplex PCR; TCRdb's copy has only in-frame clones and lacks some. This table holds about 160,000 clones, about nine tenths found once. Sequencing input: peripheral blood. Receptors were obtained from a woman between 55 and 75 years old who had recovered from COVID-19. CDR3s leave out the opening cysteine and the closing phenylalanine or tryptophan.

J gene,V gene,CDR3 protein
TRBJ1-5,TRBV5-1,ASSPSTGHQPQH
TRBJ2-1,TRBV24-1,ATSDQDRYYNEQF
TRBJ1-5,TRBV13,ASSLSPFSGRGNQPQH
TRBJ1-2,TRBV2,ASSVRGLNYGYT
TRBJ1-5,TRBV27,ASSLDPGQPQH
TRBJ2-3,TRBV7-9,ASSLSGGASTDTQY
TRBJ2-1,TRBV7-9,ASSNGASGSYEQF
TRBJ1-4,TRBV27,ASKTTGTRRGQDEKLF
TRBJ2-5,TRBV25-1,ASSEQGRSGTQY
TRBJ2-7,TRBV4-1,ASSQGTSGGAYEQY
TRBJ1-2,TRBV24-1,ATSRTDGDGYT
TRBJ1-2,TRBV6-2/TRBV6-3,ASSSGASGGYT
TRBJ2-5,TRBV28,ASSPTSGARETQY
TRBJ1-6,TRBV7-9,ASSQVETYSPLH
TRBJ1-2,TRBV7-2,ASSPDRGSYYGYT
TRBJ2-1,TRBV15,ATSTRQGFAYNEQF
TRBJ1-3,TRBV29-1,RDRNTIY
TRBJ2-1,TRBV5-1,ASSPEGAVYNEQF
TRBJ1-6,TRBV11-3,ASSLDPAAPLH
TRBJ2-1,TRBV6-2/TRBV6-3,ASSYPLYYNEQF
TRBJ1-1,TRBV28,ASSLSSGAGTEAF
TRBJ1-5,TRBV10-3,AISESGGDQPQH
TRBJ2-2,TRBV5-1,ASSLAGSRVNTGELF
TRBJ2-5,TRBV5-5,ASRVMPGPETQY
TRBJ1-2,TRBV15,ATSTGFNYGYT
TRBJ2-7,TRBV3-1/TRBV3-2,ASRPGQGALEQY
TRBJ1-1,TRBV28,ASSSGTGGIVAF
TRBJ1-4,TRBV18,ASSDRWNEKLF
TRBJ1-2,TRBV5-6,ASSLGQANYGYT
TRBJ1-4,TRBV4-3,ASSQASTGTANEKLF
TRBJ2-4,TRBV6-5,ATSGGGSNIQY
TRBJ1-1,TRBV3-1/TRBV3-2,ASRGGSSEAF
TRBJ1-6,TRBV27,ASSPYPQGSNSPLH
TRBJ1-3,TRBV28,ASSAVRDRGAQ
TRBJ2-5,TRBV28,ASSLGQPQETQY
TRBJ1-1,TRBV28,ASSPPGLNTEAF
TRBJ2-5,TRBV28,ASSLLGLAGDLGKETQY
TRBJ1-5,TRBV28,ASGRGDSNQPQH
TRBJ2-3,TRBV5-1,ASSLRGTELDTQY
TRBJ2-7,TRBV7-8,ASSPAYEQY
TRBJ2-5,TRBV5-1,ASRYSGTSGGAETQY
TRBJ2-7,TRBV7-9,ASSSSRDSSYEQY